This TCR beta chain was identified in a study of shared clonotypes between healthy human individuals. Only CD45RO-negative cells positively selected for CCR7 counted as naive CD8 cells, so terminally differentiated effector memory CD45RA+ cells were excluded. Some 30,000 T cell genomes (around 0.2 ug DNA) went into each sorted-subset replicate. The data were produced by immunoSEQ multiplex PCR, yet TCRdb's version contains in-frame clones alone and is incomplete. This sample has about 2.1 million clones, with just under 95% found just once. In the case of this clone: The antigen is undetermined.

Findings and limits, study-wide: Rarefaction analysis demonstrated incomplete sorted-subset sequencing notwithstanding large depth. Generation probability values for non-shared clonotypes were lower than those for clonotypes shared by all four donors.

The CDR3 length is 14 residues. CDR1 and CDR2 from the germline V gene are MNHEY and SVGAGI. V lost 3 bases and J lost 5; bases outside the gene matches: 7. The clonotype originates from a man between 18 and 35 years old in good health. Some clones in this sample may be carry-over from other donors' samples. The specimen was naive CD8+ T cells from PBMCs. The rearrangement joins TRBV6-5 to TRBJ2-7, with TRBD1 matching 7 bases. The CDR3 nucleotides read TGTGCCAGCAGTTATTTCAACAGGGGCAACGAGCAGTACTTC. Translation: CASSYFNRGNEQYF.